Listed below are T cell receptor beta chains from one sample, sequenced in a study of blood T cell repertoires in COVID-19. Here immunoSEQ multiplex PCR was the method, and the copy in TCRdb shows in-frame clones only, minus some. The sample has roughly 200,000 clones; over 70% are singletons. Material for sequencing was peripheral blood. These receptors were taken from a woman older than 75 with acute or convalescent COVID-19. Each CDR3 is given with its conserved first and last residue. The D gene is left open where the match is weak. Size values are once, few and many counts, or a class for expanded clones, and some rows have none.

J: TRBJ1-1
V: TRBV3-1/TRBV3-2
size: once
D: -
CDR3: CASSQWANTEAFF
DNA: TGTGCCAGCAGCCAATGGGCGAACACTGAAGCTTTCTTT

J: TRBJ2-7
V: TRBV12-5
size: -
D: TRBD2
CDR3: CASGLDAGGAAYEQYF
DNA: TGTGCTAGTGGTTTAGATGCGGGAGGTGCGGCCTACGAGCAGTACTTC

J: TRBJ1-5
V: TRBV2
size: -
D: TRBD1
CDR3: CASSVDRANQPQHF
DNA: TGTGCCAGCAGCGTTGACAGGGCCAATCAGCCCCAGCATTTT

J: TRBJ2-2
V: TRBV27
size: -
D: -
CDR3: CASNRAGLFLYTGELFF
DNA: TGTGCCAGTAACCGGGCCGGACTTTTCCTCTACACCGGGGAGCTGTTTTTT

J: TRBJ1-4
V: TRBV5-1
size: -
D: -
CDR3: CASSLVPGLNEKLFF
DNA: TGCGCCAGCAGCTTGGTACCAGGGTTAAATGAAAAACTGTTTTTT

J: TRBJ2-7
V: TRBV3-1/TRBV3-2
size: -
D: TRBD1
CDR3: CASSPQGGFRPPSYEQYF
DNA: TGTGCCAGCAGCCCCCAAGGGGGCTTCCGTCCCCCTTCCTACGAGCAGTACTTC

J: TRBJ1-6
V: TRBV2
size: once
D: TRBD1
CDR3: CASRGRGRDNSPLHF
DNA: TGTGCCAGCAGGGGCAGGGGGCGCGATAATTCACCCCTCCACTTT

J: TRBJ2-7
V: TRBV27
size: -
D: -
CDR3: CASRGGSYEQYF
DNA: TGTGCCAGCAGAGGAGGATCCTACGAGCAGTACTTC

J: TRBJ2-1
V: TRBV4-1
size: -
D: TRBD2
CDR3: CASSQVELAGYNEQFF
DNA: TGCGCCAGCAGCCAAGTTGAACTAGCGGGTTACAATGAGCAGTTCTTC

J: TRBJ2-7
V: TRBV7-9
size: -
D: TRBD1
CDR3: CASSAGQDYEQYF
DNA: TGTGCCAGCAGCGCGGGACAGGACTACGAGCAGTACTTC

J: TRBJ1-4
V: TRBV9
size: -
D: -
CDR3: CASSTIAGGKLFF
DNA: TGTGCCAGCAGCACTATCGCGGGGGGGAAACTGTTTTTT

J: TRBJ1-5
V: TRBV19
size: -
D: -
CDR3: CASKLLREDQPQHF
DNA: TGTGCCAGTAAACTCTTAAGGGAGGATCAGCCCCAGCATTTT

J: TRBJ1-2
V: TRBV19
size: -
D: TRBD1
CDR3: CASSAGGVHGYTF
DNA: TGTGCCAGTAGTGCAGGGGGAGTCCATGGCTACACCTTC

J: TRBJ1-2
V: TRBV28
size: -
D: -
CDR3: CASSAGTNYGYTF
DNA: TGTGCCAGCAGTGCCGGGACAAACTATGGCTACACCTTC

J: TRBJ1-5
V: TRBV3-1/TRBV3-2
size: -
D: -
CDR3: CASSSKGDQPQHF
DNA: TGTGCCAGCAGCTCGAAAGGGGATCAGCCCCAGCATTTT

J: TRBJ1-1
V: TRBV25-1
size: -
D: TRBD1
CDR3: CASSEPDRFTEAFF
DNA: TGTGCCAGCAGTGAACCGGACAGGTTCACTGAAGCTTTCTTT

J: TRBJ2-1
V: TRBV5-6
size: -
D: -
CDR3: CASSWRRSSSYNEQFF
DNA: TGTGCCAGCAGCTGGAGGCGGTCGAGCTCCTACAATGAGCAGTTCTTC

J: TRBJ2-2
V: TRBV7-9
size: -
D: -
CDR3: CASSLPQGPGELFF
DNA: TGTGCCAGCAGCTTACCCCAGGGGCCCGGGGAGCTGTTTTTT

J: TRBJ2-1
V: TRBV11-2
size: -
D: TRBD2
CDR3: CASSRSGGVSYNEQFF
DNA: TGTGCCAGCAGTAGGAGCGGGGGGGTCTCCTACAATGAGCAGTTCTTC

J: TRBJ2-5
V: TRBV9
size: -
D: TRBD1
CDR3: CASTRTGRETQYF
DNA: TGTGCCAGCACTAGGACAGGGAGGGAGACCCAGTACTTC

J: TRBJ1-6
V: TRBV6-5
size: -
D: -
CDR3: CASSYSSQTYNSPLHF
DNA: TGTGCCAGCAGTTACTCTTCCCAGACCTATAATTCACCCCTCCACTTT

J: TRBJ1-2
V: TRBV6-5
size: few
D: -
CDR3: CASSPRGNNGYTF
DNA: TGTGCCAGCAGTCCCAGGGGAAATAATGGCTACACCTTC

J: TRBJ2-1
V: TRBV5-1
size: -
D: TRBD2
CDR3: CASSLGLAGGGNEQFF
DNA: TGCGCCAGCAGCTTGGGTCTAGCGGGAGGAGGCAATGAGCAGTTCTTC

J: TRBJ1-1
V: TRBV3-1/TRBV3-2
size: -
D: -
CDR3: CASWEGSHNTEAFF
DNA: TGTGCCAGCTGGGAGGGGTCCCACAACACTGAAGCTTTCTTT

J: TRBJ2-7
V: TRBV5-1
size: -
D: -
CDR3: CASSLMGQDYEQYF
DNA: TGCGCCAGCAGCTTGATGGGGCAGGACTACGAGCAGTACTTC

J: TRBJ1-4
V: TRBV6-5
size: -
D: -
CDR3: CASSPQGGGGEKLFF
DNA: TGTGCCAGCAGTCCCCAAGGGGGGGGTGGGGAAAAACTGTTTTTT

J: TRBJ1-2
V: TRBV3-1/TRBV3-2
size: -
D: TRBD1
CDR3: CASSDRGGGYTF
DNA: TGTGCCAGCAGCGACAGGGGGGGTGGCTACACCTTC

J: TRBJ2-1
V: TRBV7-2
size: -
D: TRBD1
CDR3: CAIGQGPYNEQFF
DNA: TGTGCCATAGGACAGGGCCCCTACAATGAGCAGTTCTTC

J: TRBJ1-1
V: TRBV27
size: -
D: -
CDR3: CASSLRQPNTEAFF
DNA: TGTGCCAGCAGTTTAAGACAGCCGAACACTGAAGCTTTCTTT

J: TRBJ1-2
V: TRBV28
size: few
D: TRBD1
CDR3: CASSLRRGQGGSFYGYTF
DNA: TGTGCCAGCAGTTTACGAAGGGGACAGGGAGGGAGTTTCTATGGCTACACCTTC

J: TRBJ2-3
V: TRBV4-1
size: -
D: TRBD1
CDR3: CASSQEWTGRLEDTQYF
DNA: TGCGCCAGCAGCCAAGAATGGACAGGGAGGTTGGAAGATACGCAGTATTTT

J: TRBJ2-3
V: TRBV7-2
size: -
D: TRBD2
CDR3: CASSLVGTSGGDTQYF
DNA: TGTGCCAGCAGCTTAGTAGGGACTAGCGGGGGTGATACGCAGTATTTT

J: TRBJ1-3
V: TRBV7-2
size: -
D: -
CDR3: CASSLPWAGGNTIYF
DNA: TGTGCCAGCAGCCTCCCTTGGGCGGGCGGAAACACCATATATTTT

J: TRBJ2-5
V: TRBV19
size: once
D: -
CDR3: CASSGAARQETQYF
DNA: TGTGCCAGTAGTGGTGCGGCCCGGCAAGAGACCCAGTACTTC

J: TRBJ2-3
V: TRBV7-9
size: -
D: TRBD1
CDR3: CASSFSRGRTDTQYF
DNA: TGTGCCAGCAGCTTTTCCAGGGGGCGCACAGATACGCAGTATTTT

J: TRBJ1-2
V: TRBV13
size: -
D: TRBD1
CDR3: CASSRRTGSAYGYTF
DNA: TGTGCCAGCAGCCGAAGGACAGGGAGTGCCTATGGCTACACCTTC

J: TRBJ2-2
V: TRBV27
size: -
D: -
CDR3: CASSLDNGVTGELFF
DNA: TGTGCCAGCAGTTTAGATAACGGAGTCACCGGGGAGCTGTTTTTT

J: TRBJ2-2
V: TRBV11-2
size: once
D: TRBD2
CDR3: CASSLTSGGNTGELFF
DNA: TGTGCCAGCAGCCTTACTAGCGGGGGCAACACCGGGGAGCTGTTTTTT

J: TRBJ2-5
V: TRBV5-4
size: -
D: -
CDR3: CASSLRQAQETQYF
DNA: TGTGCCAGCAGCTTGAGACAGGCACAAGAGACCCAGTACTTC

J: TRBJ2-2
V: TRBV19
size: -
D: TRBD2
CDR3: CASSMGLANTGELFF
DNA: TGTGCCAGTAGTATGGGACTAGCGAACACCGGGGAGCTGTTTTTT

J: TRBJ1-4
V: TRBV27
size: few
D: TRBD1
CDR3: CASGRTGSEKLFF
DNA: TGTGCCAGCGGACGGACAGGCTCTGAAAAACTGTTTTTT

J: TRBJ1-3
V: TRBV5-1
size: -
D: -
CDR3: CASSLESTRNSGNTIYF
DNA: TGCGCCAGCAGCTTGGAGTCGACACGAAACTCTGGAAACACCATATATTTT

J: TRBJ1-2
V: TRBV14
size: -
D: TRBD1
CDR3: CASSLPRGLRGYTF
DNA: TGTGCCAGCAGCCTGCCAAGGGGGCTAAGAGGCTACACCTTC

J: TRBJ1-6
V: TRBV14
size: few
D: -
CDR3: CASSLAVGSFSPLHF
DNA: TGTGCCAGCAGTCTAGCGGTCGGGTCCTTCTCACCCCTCCACTTT

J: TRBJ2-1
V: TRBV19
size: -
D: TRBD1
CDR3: CASLTGSDSYNEQFF
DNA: TGTGCCAGTTTGACAGGGTCCGACTCCTACAATGAGCAGTTCTTC

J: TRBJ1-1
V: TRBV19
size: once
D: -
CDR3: CASSIGQPVGGAFF
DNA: TGTGCCAGTAGTATTGGGCAGCCAGTTGGAGGAGCTTTCTTT

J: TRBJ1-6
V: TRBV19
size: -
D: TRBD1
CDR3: CASSIGTAPNSPLHF
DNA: TGTGCCAGTAGTATCGGGACAGCCCCTAATTCACCCCTCCACTTT

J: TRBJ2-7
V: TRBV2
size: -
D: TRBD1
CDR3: CASSARQGPSYEQYF
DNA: TGTGCCAGCAGTGCCAGACAGGGTCCCTCCTACGAGCAGTACTTC

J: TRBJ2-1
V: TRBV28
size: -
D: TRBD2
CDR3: CASSSLAGGAYNEQFF
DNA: TGTGCCAGCAGTTCCTTAGCGGGAGGCGCCTACAATGAGCAGTTCTTC

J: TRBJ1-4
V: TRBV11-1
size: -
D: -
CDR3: CASSPSTNEKLFF
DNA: TGTGCCAGCAGCCCCTCAACTAATGAAAAACTGTTTTTT